Here is one TCR beta chain with its context. Its cognate antigen is unknown. CDR3 length: 16 amino acids. CDR1 is KGHSH and CDR2 is LQKENI in the germline V gene. Trimming cost V 3 bases and J 0 bases, with 11 bases left between them. These data come from a study of cytomegalovirus exposure and HLA in healthy donors. Findings and caveats of the study: Investigators reported 150 to 200 TCR beta chains as tied to cytomegalovirus. It was reported that the classifier diagnosed cytomegalovirus status with high specificity and sensitivity in both the original and validation cohorts.

TCRdb's copy holds only in-frame clones and misses some; the assay was immunoSEQ multiplex PCR. The table lists some 150,000 clones, 86% of them singletons. This chain links TRBV18 with TRBJ1-4; D is ambiguous. This receptor was identified in a man aged 18 to 29 in good health and CMV-seropositive. Sequencing input: PBMCs. In DNA form, the CDR3 reads TGTGCCAGCTCACCTGCCCGAGCTGCAACTAATGAAAAACTGTTTTTT. It encodes CASSPARAATNEKLFF.